The present entry profiles one T cell receptor beta chain with its context. The study profiled TCR beta VDJ and CDR3 using genomic DNA as template. TCRdb called the reads again in MiXCR, with one record for every CDR3 protein. Among 75,000 to 90,000 distinct CDR3 sequences listed, approximately 46% were seen once. This entry is derived from a study of CD8+CD57+ T cells in acquired aplastic anemia. The germline V and J ends were trimmed by 3 bases and 0 bases, with 6 bases remaining between them. The germline V gene encodes CDR1 SGHTA and CDR2 FQGNSA. The CDR3 totals 14 residues. The receptor was derived from a human donor in good health, serving as a control. This chain links TRBV7-2 with TRBJ1-5, with no clear D. Sequenced input: sorted CD4+, CD8+, or CD8+CD57+ T cells (not recorded which) from PBMCs. This chain's CDR3 is CASSFKNSNQPQHF. CDR3 sequence (DNA): TGTGCCAGCAGCTTTAAAAATAGCAATCAGCCCCAGCATTTT.